The 13 T cell receptor beta chains below come from one sample, sequenced in a study of spatial heterogeneity in lung cancer. Study-level results: For expanded intratumoral alpha and beta TCRs, counts tracked tumor mutation counts.

As for time point: sample taken at primary tumor resection. Which antigens these TCRs recognize remains unknown. From the 5' RACE reads, TCRdb called clonotypes with MiXCR, one entry per CDR3 protein. Of 4,500 to 7,000 distinct CDR3 sequences listed, roughly 5.2% are singletons. Specimen: lung tumor tissue, collected at surgery. All receptors come from a male donor with early-stage non-small cell lung cancer.

This clonotype came up many times. Within a library made for alpha chains, this beta chain is off target, and its count is uninformative. The gene calls are TRBV20-1 and TRBJ2-2, with 9 bases aligning to TRBD2. The CDR3 loop spans 14 amino acids. CDR1 DFQATT and CDR2 SNEGSKA come from the germline V gene (reference sequence). Losses at the gene ends were 0 bases for V and 7 bases for J; bases not matched to a gene: 3. The CDR3 sequence: CSARDSGGGGELFF. Here the CDR3 DNA reads TGCAGTGCTAGAGATAGCGGGGGTGGCGGGGAGCTGTTTTTT.

This clonotype was detected many times. This beta chain is an off-target read within a library intended for alpha chains, so its frequency means little. This sequence joins TRBV7-2 and TRBJ2-1, with TRBD2 identical over 10 bases. There are 16 residues in the CDR3. J gave up 2 bases and V 5 bases, and 6 bases lay outside the gene matches. Germline V lookup: CDR1 SGHTA, CDR2 FQGNSA. The CDR3 DNA reads TGTGCCAGCAGCAGATCCGGGACTAGCGCCTACAATGAGCAGTTCTTC. Its protein product is CASSRSGTSAYNEQFF.

This clonotype is medium-sized within its sample. This beta chain came through as a stray read in a library set up for alpha chains, and its size says little. This chain uses TRBV6-5 with TRBJ1-5; TRBD1 might be the D (5 bases). The CDR3 loop spans 14 amino acids. Germline V lookup: CDR1 MNHEY, CDR2 SVGAGI. V was clipped by 2 bases and J by 4 bases, with 9 bases between them. For the CDR3, the DNA is TGTGCCAGCAGTTACGTGGCAGGGAATCAGCCCCAGCATTTT. Amino acid sequence: CASSYVAGNQPQHF.

This clonotype came up many times. Little can be read into the size of this beta chain, an off-target read in a library designed for alpha chains. The chain combines TRBV20-1 with TRBJ2-1; D may be TRBD1 (5 bases). The length of the CDR3 is 15 residues. The germline V gene has CDR1 DFQATT and CDR2 SNEGSKA (reference sequence). Trimming removed 0 bases at V and 4 bases at J, with 13 bases between. CDR3 amino acids: CSARDTGHNYNEQFF. The CDR3 DNA sequence: TGCAGTGCTAGAGATACAGGCCATAATTACAATGAGCAGTTCTTC.

This clonotype was detected many times. This beta chain is a stray sequence in a library constructed for alpha chains; its clone size is not meaningful. CDR3 in amino acids: CASSPSSGIHEQFF. The DNA of the CDR3 is TGTGCCAGCAGTCCTTCTAGCGGGATCCATGAGCAGTTCTTC. The rearrangement links TRBV27 to TRBJ2-1, with 9 nucleotides matching TRBD2. With V trimmed by 5 bases and J by 8 bases, 7 bases remained unmatched. The CDR3 is 14 amino acids. Germline loops: CDR1 MNHEY, CDR2 SMNVEV (reference sequence).

In this sample, this clonotype turned up a few times. This beta chain is an unintended read in a library built for alpha chains; its size means little. The chain uses TRBV28 and TRBJ1-2, with D unclear. Germline V gene data show CDR1 as MDHEN and CDR2 as SYDVKM. Between the trimmed V and J ends, which lost 7 bases and 4 bases, there was a span of 13 bases. This CDR3 contains 13 residues. CDR3 sequence reads: CASTIVGLYGYTF. In DNA, the CDR3 is TGTGCCAGCACGATCGTCGGACTCTATGGCTACACCTTC.

At least ten counts were recorded for this clonotype. This beta chain is an unintended read in a library built for alpha chains; its size means little. The chain is built from TRBV20-1 and TRBJ1-6; TRBD1 might be the D (5 bases). V was clipped by 1 base and J by 3 bases, with 10 bases between them. Germline V lookup: CDR1 DFQATT, CDR2 SNEGSKA (reference sequence). This CDR3 comprises 15 residues. The CDR3 nucleotides are TGCAGTGCTAGAGCGAGGGGCGACTATAATTCACCCCTCCACTTT. It encodes CSARARGDYNSPLHF.

This clonotype is deemed medium-sized (0.01 to 0.1%). This beta chain is an off-target read within a library intended for alpha chains, so its frequency means little. This chain uses TRBV20-1 with TRBJ1-1; D ambiguous. The germline V gene encodes CDR1 DFQATT and CDR2 SNEGSKA (reference sequence). Trimming took off 6 bases at V and 1 base at J, with 9 bases between the two ends. There are 12 residues in the CDR3. As DNA, the CDR3 is TGCAGTGCCACAGTGGGGAACACTGAAGCTTTCTTT. Translation gives CSATVGNTEAFF.

This clonotype was seen ten or more times. This beta chain is an off-target read within a library intended for alpha chains, so its frequency means little. This chain links TRBV4-2 with TRBJ2-3, with 12 bases lining up with TRBD2. This CDR3 has 16 residues. CDR1 and CDR2 (germline): LGHNA, YNFKEQ. V lost 1 base to trimming and J lost 4 bases; unmatched junction nucleotides: 3. CDR3 amino acids: CASSQGASGRADTQYF. In nucleotides, the CDR3 is TGTGCCAGCAGCCAAGGTGCTAGCGGGAGGGCAGATACGCAGTATTTT.

In this sample, this clonotype turned up many times. This beta chain is a stray read from a library made for alpha chains; its abundance is not meaningful. The rearrangement links TRBV7-2 to TRBJ2-5; D is uncertain. CDR3 length equals 11 residues. With 7 bases removed from V and 6 bases from J, the gap between germline ends came to 9 bases. The germline CDR1 and CDR2 sequences are SGHTA and FQGNSA. The CDR3 DNA sequence: TGTGCCAGCACCGTATCGAAGACCCAGTACTTC. This sequence encodes CASTVSKTQYF.

Relative to its sample, this clonotype is medium-sized. A library prepared for alpha chains yielded this beta chain as an off-target read; its size is of little meaning. In DNA, the CDR3 is TGCGCCAGCAGCCAAAACTATAACGACAGGGGACAGCCCCAGCATTTT. Translating gives CASSQNYNDRGQPQHF. The V and J genes are TRBV4-1 and TRBJ1-5, with 8 bases that match TRBD1. The CDR3 spans 16 residues. The V segment lost 2 bases and the J segment 7 bases; nucleotides outside the gene matches: 10. Per germline, CDR1 MGHRA and CDR2 YSYEKL.

This clonotype is medium-sized. This beta chain came through as a stray read in a library set up for alpha chains, and its size says little. The chain has TRBV5-1 and TRBJ2-2; tentative D call: TRBD1 (5 bases). Germline V gene sequence: CDR1 SGHRS, CDR2 YFSETQ. V lost 0 bases and J 5 bases, leaving 8 bases between the germline ends. The CDR3 sequence is 14 residues long. CDR3 sequence (DNA): TGCGCCAGCAGCTTGGAGGGGTGGACCGGGGAGCTGTTTTTT. It translates to CASSLEGWTGELFF.

This clonotype has ten or more counts. This beta chain lies outside the target of a library built for alpha chains; its clone size means little. The chain has TRBV2 and TRBJ2-7, with TRBD1 identical over 7 bases. This CDR3 has 14 residues. V shed 3 bases and J 3 bases; nucleotides not matched to a gene: 5. In germline, CDR1 is SNHLY, CDR2 FYNNEI. CDR3 protein: CASSEEDRSYEQYF. In DNA form, the CDR3 reads TGTGCCAGCAGTGAGGAGGACAGGAGCTACGAGCAGTACTTC.